The clone carrying this TCR beta chain appeared a few times. The source of the sample is a study of response to subunit inactivated influenza vaccine. TCRdb independently ran MiXCR on the RT-PCR reads; one entry per CDR3 protein. The sample yields a few hundred thousand distinct CDR3 sequences, about a tenth seen once. The CDR3 covers 15 residues. Trimming cost V 5 bases and J 9 bases; bases outside gene matches: 12. CDR1 MNHNS and CDR2 SASEGT come from the germline V gene. The input for sequencing was PBMCs from blood, taken more than 35 days after vaccination. The origin of this receptor is a man in his forties or fifties who received an inactivated influenza vaccine. This chain connects TRBV6-1 to TRBJ2-5; TRBD1 matches at 10 bases. Here the CDR3 reads CASSRPGQGKMSQYF. The CDR3 DNA is TGTGCCAGCAGTCGCCCGGGACAGGGGAAAATGTCCCAGTACTTC.